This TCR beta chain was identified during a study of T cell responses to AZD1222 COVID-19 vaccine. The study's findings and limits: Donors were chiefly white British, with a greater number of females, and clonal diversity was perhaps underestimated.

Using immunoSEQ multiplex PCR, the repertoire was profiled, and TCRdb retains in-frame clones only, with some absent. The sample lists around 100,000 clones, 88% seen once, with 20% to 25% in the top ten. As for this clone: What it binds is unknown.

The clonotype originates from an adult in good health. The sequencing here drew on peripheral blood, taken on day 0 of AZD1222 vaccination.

CDR3 DNA sequence: TGTGCCTGGGGTGGGGGACACTCTATCGGGGAGCTGTTTTTT. It translates to CAWGGGHSIGELFF. The chain combines TRBV30 with TRBJ2-2, with a weak D call TRBD1 (6 bases). Trimming cost V 5 bases and J 7 bases, with 17 bases left between them. Germline V gene data show CDR1 as GTSNPN and CDR2 as SVGIG (reference sequence). The CDR3 covers 14 residues.